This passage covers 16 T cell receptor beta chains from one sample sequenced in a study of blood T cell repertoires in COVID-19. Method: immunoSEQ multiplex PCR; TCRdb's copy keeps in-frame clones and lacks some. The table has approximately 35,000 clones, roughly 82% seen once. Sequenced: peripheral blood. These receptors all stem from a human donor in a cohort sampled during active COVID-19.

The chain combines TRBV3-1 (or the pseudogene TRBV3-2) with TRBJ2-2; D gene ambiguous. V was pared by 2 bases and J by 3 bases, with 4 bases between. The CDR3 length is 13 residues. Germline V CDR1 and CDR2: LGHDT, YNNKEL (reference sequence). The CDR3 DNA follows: TGTGCCAGCAGCCAAACAGACACCGGGGAGCTGTTTTTT. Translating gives CASSQTDTGELFF.

The CDR3 sequence is CASSFGGQGPYGYTF. The CDR3 region has the DNA TGTGCCAGCAGCTTCGGGGGACAGGGGCCCTATGGCTACACCTTC. The chain is built from TRBV5-5 and TRBJ1-2; 10 positions agree with TRBD1. The V and J ends lost 2 bases and 4 bases, in that order; junction bases with no gene match: 5. Germline CDR1 and CDR2: SGHKS and YYEKEE (reference sequence). CDR3 size: 15 residues.

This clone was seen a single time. The CDR3 DNA follows: TGTGCCAGCAGCCAAGGAACAGGGGGGTTTTCCTACGAGCAGTACTTC. Translated: CASSQGTGGFSYEQYF. The chain recombines TRBV13 with TRBJ2-7, with 8 bases fitting TRBD1. The CDR3 loop spans 16 amino acids. V lost 5 bases and J lost 1; bases outside the gene matches: 10. Germline lookup yields CDR1 PRHDT and CDR2 FYEKMQ (reference sequence).

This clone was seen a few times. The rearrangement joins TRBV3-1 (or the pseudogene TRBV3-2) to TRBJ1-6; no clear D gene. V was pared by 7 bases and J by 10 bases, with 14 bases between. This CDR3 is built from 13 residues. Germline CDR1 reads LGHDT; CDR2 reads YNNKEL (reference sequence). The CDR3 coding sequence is TGTGCCAGCACCCAGAGGGCCGGATCACCCCTCCACTTT. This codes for CASTQRAGSPLHF.

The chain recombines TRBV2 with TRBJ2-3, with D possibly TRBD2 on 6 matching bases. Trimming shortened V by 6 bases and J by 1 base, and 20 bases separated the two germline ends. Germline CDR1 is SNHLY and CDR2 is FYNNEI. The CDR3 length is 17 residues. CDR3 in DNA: TGTGCCAGCAGCGCTCGGCCCCCGGGGGTCGGCACAGATACGCAGTATTTT. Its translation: CASSARPPGVGTDTQYF.

The CDR3 nucleotides are TGTGCCAGCAGCGCGCAAACAGGGAACGGCTACACCTTC. Residues: CASSAQTGNGYTF. The chain uses TRBV11-2 and TRBJ1-2; possibly TRBD1 for D (6 bases). CDR1 and CDR2 (germline): SGHAT, FQNNGV. This CDR3 contains 13 residues. Trimming took off 5 bases at V and 8 bases at J, with 15 bases between the two ends.

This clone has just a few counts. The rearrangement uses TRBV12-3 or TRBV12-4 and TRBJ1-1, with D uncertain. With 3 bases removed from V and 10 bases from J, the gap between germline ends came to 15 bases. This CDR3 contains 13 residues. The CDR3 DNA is TGTGCCAGCAGTTTTGACGGGAAACGGGGAGCTTTCTTT. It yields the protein CASSFDGKRGAFF.

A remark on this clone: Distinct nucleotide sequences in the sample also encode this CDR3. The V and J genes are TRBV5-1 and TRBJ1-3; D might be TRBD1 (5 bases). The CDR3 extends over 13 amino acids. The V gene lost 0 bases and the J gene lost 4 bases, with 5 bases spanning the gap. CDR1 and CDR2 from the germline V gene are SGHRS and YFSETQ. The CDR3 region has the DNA TGCGCCAGCAGCTTGGACAGGGGAAACACCATATATTTT. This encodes CASSLDRGNTIYF.

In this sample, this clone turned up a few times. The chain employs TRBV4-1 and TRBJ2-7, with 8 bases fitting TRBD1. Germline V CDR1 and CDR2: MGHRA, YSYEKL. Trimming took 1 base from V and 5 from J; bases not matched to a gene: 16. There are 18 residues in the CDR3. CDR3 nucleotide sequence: TGCGCCAGCAGCCAAGTCCCTCTGTGGACAGGGAGGATTAACGAGCAGTACTTC. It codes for CASSQVPLWTGRINEQYF.

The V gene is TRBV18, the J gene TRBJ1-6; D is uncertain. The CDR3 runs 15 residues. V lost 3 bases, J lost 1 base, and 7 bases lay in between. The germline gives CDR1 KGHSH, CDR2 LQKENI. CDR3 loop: CASSPTLSYNSPLHF. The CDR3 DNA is TGTGCCAGCTCACCCACACTATCCTATAATTCACCCCTCCACTTT.

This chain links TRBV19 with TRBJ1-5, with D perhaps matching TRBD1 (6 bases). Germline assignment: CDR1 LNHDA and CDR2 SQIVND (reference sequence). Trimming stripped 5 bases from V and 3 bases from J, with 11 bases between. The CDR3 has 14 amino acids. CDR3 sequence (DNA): TGTGCCAGTAGTCCAGGACAGTTCAATCAGCCCCAGCATTTT. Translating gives CASSPGQFNQPQHF.

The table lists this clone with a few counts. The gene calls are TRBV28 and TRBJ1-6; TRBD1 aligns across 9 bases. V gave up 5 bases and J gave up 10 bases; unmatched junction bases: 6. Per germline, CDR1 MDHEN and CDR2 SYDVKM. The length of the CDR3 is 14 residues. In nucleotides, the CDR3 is TGTGCCAGCAGTCCCGGGACAGGGAGGTCACCCCTCCACTTT. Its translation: CASSPGTGRSPLHF.

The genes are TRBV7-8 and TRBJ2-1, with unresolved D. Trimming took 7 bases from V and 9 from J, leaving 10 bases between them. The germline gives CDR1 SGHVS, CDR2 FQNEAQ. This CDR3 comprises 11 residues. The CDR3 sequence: CASTLSGEQFF. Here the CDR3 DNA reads TGTGCCAGCACACTGAGTGGTGAGCAGTTCTTC.

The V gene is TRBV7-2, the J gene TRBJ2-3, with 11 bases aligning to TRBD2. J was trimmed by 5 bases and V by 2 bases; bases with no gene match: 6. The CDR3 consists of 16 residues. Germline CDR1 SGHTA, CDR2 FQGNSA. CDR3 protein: CASSLSSGGAKDTQYF. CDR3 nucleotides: TGTGCCAGCAGCTTAAGTAGCGGGGGGGCTAAAGATACGCAGTATTTT.

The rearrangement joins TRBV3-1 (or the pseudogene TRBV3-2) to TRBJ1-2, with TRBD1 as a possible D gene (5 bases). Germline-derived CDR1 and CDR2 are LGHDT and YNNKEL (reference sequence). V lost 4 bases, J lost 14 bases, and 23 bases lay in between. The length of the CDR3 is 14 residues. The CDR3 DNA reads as TGTGCCAGCAGCCCCTACCAGCAGGACACTCTTTCGACCTTC. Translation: CASSPYQQDTLSTF.

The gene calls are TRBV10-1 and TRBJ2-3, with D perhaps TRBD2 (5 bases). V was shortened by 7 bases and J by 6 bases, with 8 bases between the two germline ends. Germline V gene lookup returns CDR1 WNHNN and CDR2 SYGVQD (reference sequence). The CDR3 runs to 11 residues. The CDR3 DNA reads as TGCGCCAGCACAAGGGAGGATACGCAGTATTTT. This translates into CASTREDTQYF.